This TCR beta chain is from a study of a mutant IDH1 vaccine in newly diagnosed glioma. As for the study in general: Patients had eight vaccinations, in weeks 1, 3, 5, 7, 11, 15, 19 and 23. Vaccination started 4-6 weeks after radiotherapy alone, or with temozolomide cycles.

Sequencing used immunoSEQ multiplex PCR; TCRdb keeps in-frame clones, though not all of them. Of over 50,000 clones in the sample, over 70% were seen once. Time point here: week 23, last vaccination. What each vaccine dose contained was 300 ug of mutant IDH1 20-mer peptide, accompanied by topical imiquimod. This clone was seen a handful of times. The target antigen is unknown. Whole-study findings and limits: Vaccine-induced immune responses were detected in approximately 93% of patients. Pseudoprogression appeared unlinked to shifts in leading peripheral T cell clonotypes.

The V gene's germline CDR1 is LNHDA and CDR2 SQIVND (reference sequence). The CDR3 totals 15 residues. The V and J ends lost 6 bases and 1 base respectively, with 15 bases between them. The source material was PBMCs, sampled from a glioma patient whose treatment included an IDH1 peptide vaccine. The gene calls are TRBV19 and TRBJ1-1; maybe TRBD1 (5 bases). The sequence was collected from a man between 18 and 35 years old with glioma. CDR3 sequence reads: CASSPPLGQNTEAFF. In DNA, the CDR3 is TGTGCCAGTAGCCCCCCCCTAGGACAGAACACTGAAGCTTTCTTT.